Sequencing of this TCR beta chain was carried out in a study of T-cell reconstitution after alpha-beta-depleted transplantation in children. The study's findings and limits: From newly produced T cells came most of the T-cell counts and diversity one year after transplant. Several hundred expanded graft clones reportedly supplied alpha-beta T cells about two months after transplant. Several patients had high TCRbeta diversity at day 60; it came from surviving recipient T cells and thymic progenitors.

Unique molecular identifiers were incorporated into the prepared TCRbeta library. TCRdb ran MiXCR on the PCR reads and lists one entry per CDR3 protein. The table has under 750,000 distinct CDR3 sequences, under 30% seen once; the top ten hold roughly an eighth. Germline lookup yields CDR1 SGHVS and CDR2 FQNEAQ. The CDR3 is 15 amino acids. The ends were cut back, 5 bases at V and 1 base at J, with 13 bases in the middle. Notes on this clonotype: Its antigen is not identified.

J is TRBJ2-3 and V is TRBV7-8; D tentatively fits TRBD1 or TRBD2 (5 bases each). The receptor comes from a boy under three years old who had a stem cell transplant for acute myeloid leukemia, so the T cells may come from the graft donor. Sequencing was performed on PBMCs, mostly from graft donor cells, taken 360 days after TCRalphabeta/CD19-depleted stem cell transplant. The CDR3 DNA reads TGTGCCAGCAGCCCGATGGGGGTCGGCACAGATACGCAGTATTTT. Its translation: CASSPMGVGTDTQYF.